The 19 T cell receptor beta chains reported below all come from one sample, sequenced in a study of patients and donors after allogeneic stem cell transplantation. TCRdb re-called the RT-PCR reads through MiXCR, storing one row per CDR3 protein. The data hold about a million distinct CDR3 sequences, with about a sixth observed a single time. The material sequenced was blood, either unsorted or a sorted T cell fraction (not recorded which). These receptors were taken from a human donor who was either an allogeneic HSCT recipient or a stem cell or donor lymphocyte infusion donor (not recorded which). It is not recorded whose cells these are; they may come from a transplant donor.

The CDR3 DNA reads TGTGCCAGCAGTGGCCTCGCTGTGGGGCAAGAGACCCAGTACTTC. Protein: CASSGLAVGQETQYF. V gene TRBV6-1 combines with J gene TRBJ2-5; D unclear. Trimming took 4 bases from V and 2 from J, leaving 14 bases between them. Germline V gene lookup returns CDR1 MNHNS and CDR2 SASEGT. The CDR3 is 15 amino acids.

This clonotype came up once. The chain has TRBV4-2 and TRBJ2-6, with TRBD1 identical over 8 bases. The CDR3 length is 20 residues. Germline V lookup: CDR1 LGHNA, CDR2 YNFKEQ. Germline trimming cut 4 bases from V and 0 bases from J; bases unmatched to any gene: 14. The CDR3 DNA reads as TGTGCCAGCAGCCCCACCCAACCGACAGGGGTCCACTCTGGGGCCAACGTCCTGACTTTC. This sequence encodes CASSPTQPTGVHSGANVLTF.

This chain joins TRBV7-3 and TRBJ2-1; TRBD2 is a possible D gene (6 bases). Trimming pared 5 bases from V and 8 bases from J, leaving 19 bases between. This CDR3 is built from 15 residues. The V gene's germline CDR1 is SGHTA and CDR2 FQGTGA. The CDR3 bases are TGTGCCAGCAGCCAGGGACTTAACCTCAAGGATGAGCAGTTCTTC. Protein sequence: CASSQGLNLKDEQFF.

This clonotype was detected many times. V gene TRBV20-1 combines with J gene TRBJ1-1; D might be TRBD1 (5 bases). This CDR3 region has 15 residues. Per the germline V gene, CDR1 is DFQATT and CDR2 is SNEGSKA (reference sequence). Trimming removed 5 bases at V and 0 bases at J, with 16 bases between. The DNA for the CDR3 is TGCAGTGCTGGGGCATATCGACAACTGAACACTGAAGCTTTCTTT. Residues: CSAGAYRQLNTEAFF.

This clonotype has more than one count but fewer than ten. The chain joins TRBV5-1 to TRBJ1-3; no clear D. CDR3 length: 15 residues. Germline V gene lookup returns CDR1 SGHRS and CDR2 YFSETQ. Trimming removed 4 bases from V and 2 bases from J, with 13 bases in between. The CDR3 DNA follows: TGCGCCAGCAGCCCGACCATGGAGCCTGGAAACACCATATATTTT. Translating gives CASSPTMEPGNTIYF.

This chain links TRBV12-3 or TRBV12-4 with TRBJ1-5, with D maybe TRBD1 (5 bases). V was cut by 5 bases and J by 3 bases, with 11 bases left in between. This CDR3 comprises 14 residues. The CDR3 nucleotides read TGTGCCAGCAGTCCAAGGGACGTCAATCAGCCCCAGCATTTT. Its protein product is CASSPRDVNQPQHF.

This clonotype was picked up a small number of times. The CDR3 DNA is TGTGCCAGCAGCTTAGCTGGACTAGTAGCTTCGTACGAGCAGTACTTC. The encoded protein is CASSLAGLVASYEQYF. The gene calls are TRBV7-8 and TRBJ2-7; 7 bases align to TRBD2. CDR3 size: 16 residues. The germline CDR1 and CDR2 sequences are SGHVS and FQNEAQ. The V and J ends lost 0 bases and 4 bases, in that order; junction bases with no gene match: 9.

This clonotype was seen only a few times. The chain recombines TRBV4-3 with TRBJ2-3; possibly TRBD1 or TRBD2 for D (5 bases each). Trimming took off 1 base at V and 4 bases at J, with 24 bases between the two ends. The CDR3 covers 19 residues. Looked up from germline, CDR1 is LGHNA and CDR2 is YSLEER. CDR3 loop: CASSQGRGAGNVRADTQYF. In DNA form, the CDR3 reads TGCGCCAGCAGCCAAGGGCGTGGGGCAGGCAACGTGAGGGCAGATACGCAGTATTTT.

V gene TRBV25-1 combines with J gene TRBJ2-1; possibly TRBD1 or TRBD2 for D (5 bases each). Trimming left V 2 bases short and J 6 bases short, with 14 bases between. Germline V gene lookup returns CDR1 MGHDK and CDR2 SYGVNS. The CDR3 runs to 15 residues. The CDR3 nucleotides read TGTGCCAGCAGTGAACGGGGCGCGGGCGCCAATGAGCAGTTCTTC. This translates into CASSERGAGANEQFF. Combining the CDR3 with reference TRBV25-1 and TRBJ2-1 gives the whole variable domain EADIYQTPRYLVIGTGKKITLECSQTMGHDKMYWYQQDPGMELHLIHYSYGVNSTEKGDLSSESTVSRIRTEHFPLTLESARPSHTSQYLCASSERGAGANEQFFGPGTRLTVL.

At least ten counts were recorded for this clonotype. The V and J genes are TRBV20-1 and TRBJ2-7, with TRBD2 matching over 12 bases. CDR1 and CDR2 from the germline V gene are DFQATT and SNEGSKA (reference sequence). Trimming removed 3 bases from V and 3 bases from J; junction bases left unmatched: 0. There are 13 residues in the CDR3. As DNA, the CDR3 is TGCAGTGCTAGGACTAGCGGGGGCTACGAGCAGTACTTC. Its translation is CSARTSGGYEQYF.

The table lists this clonotype with a few counts. CDR3 sequence reads: CASSLSENEQYF. The CDR3 bases are TGCGCCAGCAGCTTGTCGGAGAACGAGCAGTACTTC. The J gene is TRBJ2-7, the V gene TRBV5-1; D unclear. Trimming cost V 1 base and J 5 bases, with 7 bases left between them. The CDR3 has 12 residues. Germline assignment: CDR1 SGHRS and CDR2 YFSETQ.

This clonotype was seen ten or more times. The CDR3 sequence is CASSLGLSGNTIYF. Here the CDR3 DNA reads TGTGCCAGCAGTTTGGGCCTCTCTGGAAACACCATATATTTT. The V and J genes are TRBV12-3 or TRBV12-4 and TRBJ1-3; D ambiguous. CDR3 length: 14 residues. Between the trimmed V and J ends, which lost 3 bases and 0 bases, there was a span of 6 bases.

This sequence joins TRBV6-2 or TRBV6-3 and TRBJ2-7, with D uncertain. Trimming took off 6 bases at V and 6 bases at J, with 15 bases between the two ends. The CDR3 is 13 amino acids. The germline V gene encodes CDR1 MNHEY and CDR2 SVGEGT. The CDR3 loop reads CASSQIGVGEQYF. In DNA form, the CDR3 reads TGTGCCAGCAGCCAGATTGGGGTGGGCGAGCAGTACTTC.

This clonotype has only a few counts. The CDR3 loop reads CASETSGGDYNEQFF. The CDR3 nucleotides read TGTGCCAGCGAAACTAGCGGGGGAGACTACAATGAGCAGTTCTTC. The chain uses TRBV2 and TRBJ2-1; TRBD2 matches at 11 bases. This CDR3 spans 15 amino acids. The V and J ends lost 8 bases and 3 bases, in that order; junction bases with no gene match: 6. In germline, CDR1 is SNHLY, CDR2 FYNNEI.

This clonotype occurred many times. This chain connects TRBV6-1 to TRBJ1-1; no firm D call. V was clipped by 6 bases and J by 7 bases, with 9 bases between them. Germline lookup yields CDR1 MNHNS and CDR2 SASEGT. The CDR3 has 11 residues. The CDR3 DNA follows: TGTGCCAGCAGACTCCGGGGTGAAGCTTTCTTT. Residues: CASRLRGEAFF.

The chain is built from TRBV4-3 and TRBJ2-7; TRBD1 agrees at 7 bases. V was pared by 0 bases and J by 11 bases, with 13 bases of the junction left unmatched. The CDR3 consists of 15 residues. CDR1 is LGHNA, CDR2 YSLEER, per germline. The CDR3 reads CASSQDRGQSSEKYF. CDR3 DNA sequence: TGCGCCAGCAGCCAAGATAGGGGACAGTCCTCCGAAAAGTACTTC.

This clonotype has more than one count but fewer than ten. The gene calls are TRBV5-6 and TRBJ1-5; D gene uncertain. The V gene's germline CDR1 is SGHDT and CDR2 YYEEEE. V shed 2 bases and J shed 3 bases, with 12 bases lying between them. This CDR3 has 15 amino acids. CDR3 amino acids: CASSLYRHNNQPQHF. The CDR3 nucleotides are TGTGCCAGCAGCTTATACCGGCATAACAATCAGCCCCAGCATTTT.

The sample holds many counts of this clonotype. V and J are TRBV12-3 or TRBV12-4 and TRBJ2-3; no firm D call. The V and J ends lost 5 bases and 1 base respectively, with 10 bases between them. This CDR3 contains 14 residues. DNA for the CDR3: TGTGCCAGCAGTACCAATTTCGGCACAGATACGCAGTATTTT. Its protein is CASSTNFGTDTQYF.

This clonotype was detected a few times. This rearrangement joins TRBV2 to TRBJ2-2; 8 bases map to TRBD1. The ends lost 6 bases at V and 1 base at J; junction bases unmatched: 1. Germline-derived CDR1 and CDR2 are SNHLY and FYNNEI. This CDR3 spans 14 amino acids. Written as DNA, the CDR3 is TGTGCCAGCAGGGACAGGGTGAACACCGGGGAGCTGTTTTTT. Its translation: CASRDRVNTGELFF.